These 32 T cell receptor beta chains were all obtained from the same sample, sequenced in a study of post-analysis software for immune sequencing data. Study-level points and caveats: When patients were compared with controls, 4 or 5 TRBV segments were more frequent, TRBV5-6, TRBV5-1 and TRBV20-1 among them.

TCR beta cDNA libraries included unique molecular identifiers. In TCRdb, the PCR reads were re-called with MiXCR into one record per CDR3 protein. The repertoire holds fewer than 900,000 distinct CDR3 sequences, just over 45% seen once, with 4% to 5% in the top ten. No cognate antigen is known for these TCRs. What was sequenced was blood. The receptors derive from a girl under 18 with multiple sclerosis.

This clonotype was recorded many times. The V gene is TRBV10-3, the J gene TRBJ2-6, with D possibly being TRBD2 (6 bases). The germline gives CDR1 ENHRY, CDR2 SYGVKD. Trimming shortened V by 10 bases and J by 0 bases, and 19 bases separated the two germline ends. CDR3 length: 17 amino acids. In DNA form, the CDR3 reads TGTGCCACGACTGACTCCGGGACTCTCTCTGGGGCCAACGTCCTGACTTTC. Protein: CATTDSGTLSGANVLTF.

This clonotype was seen a few times. V gene TRBV5-1 combines with J gene TRBJ2-5; the D gene is possibly TRBD2 (6 bases). This CDR3 has 13 amino acids. V lost 7 bases to trimming and J lost 1 base, with 11 bases between them. In germline, CDR1 is SGHRS, CDR2 YFSETQ. CDR3 sequence reads: CASGREIQETQYF. CDR3 sequence (DNA): TGCGCCAGCGGCCGGGAGATCCAAGAGACCCAGTACTTC. Based on the CDR3 plus reference TRBV5-1 and TRBJ2-5, the full variable domain is KAGVTQTPRYLIKTRGQQVTLSCSPISGHRSVSWYQQTPGQGLQFLFEYFSETQRNKGNFPGRFSGRQFSNSRSEMNVSTLELGDSALYLCASGREIQETQYFGPGTRLLVL.

The V call is TRBV9, the J call TRBJ2-7; a weak D match, TRBD1 (6 bases). In germline, CDR1 is SGDLS, CDR2 YYNGEE. CDR3 length: 15 amino acids. V gave up 0 bases and J gave up 3 bases, with 13 bases separating them. CDR3 sequence: CASSVAGTGHYEQYF. The CDR3 region has the DNA TGTGCCAGCAGCGTAGCCGGGACGGGACACTACGAGCAGTACTTC. The variable domain in full, completed from reference TRBV9 and TRBJ2-7, reads DSGVTQTPKHLITATGQRVTLRCSPRSGDLSVYWYQQSLDQGLQFLIQYYNGEERAKGNILERFSAQQFPDLHSELNLSSLELGDSALYFCASSVAGTGHYEQYFGPGTRLTVT.

V gene TRBV5-1 combines with J gene TRBJ2-7, with 7 bases aligning to TRBD2. CDR1 is SGHRS and CDR2 is YFSETQ in the germline V gene. V lost 4 bases to trimming and J lost 3 bases; unmatched junction nucleotides: 7. The CDR3 has 14 residues. The CDR3 bases are TGCGCCAGCAGCCCATGGGAGGGCTTCTACGAGCAGTACTTC. Protein: CASSPWEGFYEQYF.

V usage is TRBV12-3 or TRBV12-4 and J usage is TRBJ2-5, with TRBD2 as a possible D gene (5 bases). The CDR3 length is 16 residues. V dropped 6 bases and J dropped 5 bases, with 22 bases sitting between them. CDR3 sequence (DNA): TGTGCCAGCAGCCCACCGCTGTCCCTAGCATGGGAGACCCAGTACTTC. It encodes CASSPPLSLAWETQYF.

The gene calls are TRBV19 and TRBJ1-6; 8 bases are shared with TRBD1. Germline CDR1 and CDR2: LNHDA and SQIVND (reference sequence). With V trimmed by 6 bases and J by 9 bases, 7 bases remained unmatched. The CDR3 spans 14 residues. CDR3 sequence: CASSSRDRSSPLHF. As DNA, the CDR3 is TGTGCCAGTAGCTCCCGGGACAGGTCTTCACCCCTCCACTTT.

This rearrangement joins TRBV12-3 or TRBV12-4 to TRBJ1-1, with a possible D match to TRBD1 (6 bases). This CDR3 region has 16 residues. Trimming took 3 bases from V and 1 from J, leaving 15 bases between them. CDR3 region: CASSFGGPGSNTEAFF. CDR3 bases: TGTGCCAGCAGTTTTGGGGGGCCGGGGTCGAACACTGAAGCTTTCTTT.

The chain is built from TRBV3-1 and TRBJ1-1, with TRBD1 as a possible D gene (5 bases). The CDR3 extends over 11 amino acids. Germline-derived CDR1 and CDR2 are LGHDT and YNNKEL (reference sequence). V lost 4 bases, J lost 9 bases, and 9 bases lay in between. The CDR3 loop reads CASSREGQAFF. CDR3 DNA sequence: TGTGCCAGCAGCCGAGAGGGACAAGCTTTCTTT.

This clonotype was seen a few times. This chain joins TRBV21-1 and TRBJ2-7; the table calls TRBD2, which could not be checked here. The J call is uncertain, as TRBJ2-5 better fits the DNA end. TRBV21-1 is annotated as a pseudogene. This CDR3 has 14 amino acids. CDR3 DNA sequence: TGTGCCAGCAGCAAAAGGCGGATTAGCTGGACCCAGTACTTC. This codes for CASSKRRISWTQYF.

The V and J genes are TRBV9 and TRBJ2-7, with 7 positions matching TRBD1. With V trimmed by 4 bases and J by 2 bases, 6 bases remained unmatched. CDR1 and CDR2 (germline): SGDLS, YYNGEE. There are 14 residues in the CDR3. The CDR3 sequence is CASSPNQGAYEQYF. CDR3 nucleotide sequence: TGTGCCAGCAGCCCCAATCAGGGGGCCTACGAGCAGTACTTC.

The chain is built from TRBV12-3 or TRBV12-4 and TRBJ2-4; D gene uncertain. This CDR3 is 16 amino acids long. Trimming removed 5 bases from V and 5 bases from J, with 19 bases in between. The CDR3 DNA reads TGTGCCAGCAGTCCTGCCCTAGATCGCCCGGAAAACATTCAGTACTTC. Its protein product is CASSPALDRPENIQYF.

The J gene is TRBJ1-5, the V gene TRBV18, with 8 nucleotides matching TRBD1. CDR3 length equals 15 residues. The V gene's germline CDR1 is KGHSH and CDR2 LQKENI. With V trimmed by 5 bases and J by 2 bases, 5 bases remained unmatched. The CDR3: CASSTGQGGNQPQHF. The CDR3 nucleotides are TGTGCCAGCTCAACCGGACAGGGTGGCAATCAGCCCCAGCATTTT.

The V and J genes are TRBV29-1 and TRBJ1-2; D gene uncertain. CDR3 size: 8 residues. Trimming shortened V by 3 bases and J by 12 bases, and 5 bases separated the two germline ends. The germline V gene has CDR1 SQVTM and CDR2 ANQGSEA. CDR3 DNA sequence: TGCAGCGTTGACGAAGACACCTTC. It specifies CSVDEDTF.

The genes are TRBV5-1 and TRBJ1-2, with D perhaps matching TRBD1 (5 bases). CDR1 and CDR2 (germline): SGHRS, YFSETQ. The CDR3 runs 16 residues. Trimming pared 2 bases from V and 2 bases from J, leaving 16 bases between. For the CDR3, the DNA is TGCGCCAGCAGCTTCGAAATGGGACGGCTAAACTATGGCTACACCTTC. This codes for CASSFEMGRLNYGYTF.

The chain is built from TRBV7-9 and TRBJ2-1, with TRBD2 matching over 7 bases. Germline V gene data show CDR1 as SEHNR and CDR2 as FQNEAQ (reference sequence). CDR3 size: 16 residues. V gave up 7 bases and J gave up 0 bases; unmatched junction bases: 9. CDR3 in amino acids: CASILGRPLSYNEQFF. Written as DNA, the CDR3 is TGTGCCAGCATCCTCGGGAGGCCTCTCTCCTACAATGAGCAGTTCTTC.

The V call is TRBV10-3, the J call TRBJ2-7; D not resolved. There are 13 residues in the CDR3. The germline CDR1 and CDR2 sequences are ENHRY and SYGVKD. V was cut by 4 bases and J by 0 bases, with 7 bases left in between. Here the CDR3 reads CAISGGSSYEQYF. The CDR3, as DNA: TGTGCCATCAGTGGGGGTAGCTCCTACGAGCAGTACTTC.

The sample holds a few counts of this clonotype. The V and J genes are TRBV5-1 and TRBJ1-4; D remains ambiguous. CDR3 size: 18 residues. Germline V gene sequence: CDR1 SGHRS, CDR2 YFSETQ. With 4 bases removed from V and 2 bases from J, the gap between germline ends came to 21 bases. The CDR3 DNA reads TGCGCCAGCAGCCTCCGGGTCGCCGGTGGATTGACTAATGAAAAACTGTTTTTT. Its protein product is CASSLRVAGGLTNEKLFF.

This clonotype was counted a few times. The chain recombines TRBV29-1 with TRBJ2-5, with D possibly matching TRBD2 (5 bases). The CDR3 is 12 residues long. Germline loops: CDR1 SQVTM, CDR2 ANQGSEA. V shed 0 bases and J shed 5 bases, with 7 bases lying between them. The CDR3 DNA reads as TGCAGCGTTGAAGAAGGCGGGGAGACCCAGTACTTC. Its protein product is CSVEEGGETQYF.

This clonotype was counted once. Here the CDR3 DNA reads TGTGCCAGCAGCCCACGGACTAGGCACAATGAGCAGTACTTC. Its translation: CASSPRTRHNEQYF. The V and J genes are TRBV7-6 and TRBJ2-5; 7 nucleotides align to TRBD2. V dropped 5 bases and J dropped 11; count of bases not matched to a gene: 14. The germline CDR1 and CDR2 sequences are SGHVS and FNYEAQ. This CDR3 is built from 14 residues.

The rearrangement links TRBV7-6 to TRBJ2-4; 15 positions match TRBD2. The J call is uncertain, as TRBJ2-7 better fits the DNA end. This CDR3 has 20 amino acids. Germline V gene lookup returns CDR1 SGHVS and CDR2 FNYEAQ. The CDR3 nucleotides are TGTGCCAGCAGCCCGACCTACCGACCGGGACTAGCGGGAGGATCCCACGAGCAGTACTTC. Its translation is CASSPTYRPGLAGGSHEQYF.

This clonotype was counted only a few times. J is TRBJ1-2 and V is TRBV6-6; D gene unclear. Trimming cost V 6 bases and J 8 bases, with 16 bases left between them. Germline V gene sequence: CDR1 MNHNY, CDR2 SVGAGI (reference sequence). This CDR3 region has 13 residues. The CDR3: CASRSPGSGGYTF. DNA for the CDR3: TGTGCCAGCAGGTCGCCCGGGTCGGGAGGCTACACCTTC.

The V gene is TRBV29-1, the J gene TRBJ2-1; 9 bases are shared with TRBD2. CDR1 and CDR2 from the germline V gene are SQVTM and ANQGSEA. Trimming at V came to 1 base and at J to 0 bases, leaving 4 bases not matched to a gene. The CDR3 loop spans 16 amino acids. The CDR3 region is CSVEALAGSSYNEQFF. CDR3 DNA: TGCAGCGTTGAAGCCCTAGCGGGGAGCTCCTACAATGAGCAGTTCTTC.

Notes on this clonotype: This may be a read error: a much more frequent sequence differs by one nucleotide. The CDR3 here is CASSLGDSPYNEQYF. Here the CDR3 DNA reads TGCGCCAGCAGCTTGGGGGACAGCCCCTACAATGAGCAGTACTTC. The genes are TRBV5-1 and TRBJ2-5, with 7 positions matching TRBD1. V shed 0 bases, J shed 11 bases, and the junction held 13 bases outside the gene matches. The CDR3 is 15 amino acids. Germline V lookup: CDR1 SGHRS, CDR2 YFSETQ.

This chain connects TRBV5-1 to TRBJ2-5; 7 bases line up with TRBD1. This CDR3 spans 15 amino acids. CDR1 SGHRS and CDR2 YFSETQ come from the germline V gene. Losses at the gene ends were 3 bases for V and 5 bases for J; bases not matched to a gene: 10. Here the CDR3 reads CASSSTGAPGETQYF. For the CDR3, the DNA is TGCGCCAGCAGCTCCACAGGGGCGCCGGGGGAGACCCAGTACTTC.

This clonotype turned up a few times. This rearrangement joins TRBV7-9 to TRBJ1-6; TRBD1 aligns across 9 bases. The CDR3 has 13 residues. The V gene's germline CDR1 is SEHNR and CDR2 FQNEAQ (reference sequence). Written as DNA, the CDR3 is TGTGCTACGAGGGACAGGGTTAATTCACCCCTCCACTTT. Protein sequence: CATRDRVNSPLHF.

This clonotype was observed a handful of times. The chain employs TRBV20-1 and TRBJ2-7; the D gene is possibly TRBD2 (6 bases). The CDR3 extends over 15 amino acids. V was pared by 0 bases and J by 3 bases, with 15 bases between. In germline, CDR1 is DFQATT, CDR2 SNEGSKA (reference sequence). CDR3 protein: CSAREVGGRYYEQYF. The CDR3 DNA reads TGCAGTGCTAGAGAGGTGGGAGGACGGTACTACGAGCAGTACTTC.

A word on this clonotype: The junction does not match germline at one end; this may be a read error. This rearrangement joins TRBV7-9 to TRBJ2-7, with 10 nucleotides matching TRBD1. This CDR3 is built from 14 residues. The germline gives CDR1 SEHNR, CDR2 FQNEAQ (reference sequence). The CDR3 DNA reads TGTGTCAGCAGCTCCGGACAGGGGGGGTGCGAGCAGTACTTC. Encoded protein: CVSSSGQGGCEQYF. The variable domain in full, completed from reference TRBV7-9 and TRBJ2-7, reads DTGVSQNPRHKITKRGQNVTFRCDPISEHNRLYWYRQTLGQGPEFLTYFQNEAQLEKSRLLSDRFSAERPKGSFSTLEIQRTEQGDSAMYLCVSSSGQGGCEQYFGPGTRLTVT.

The chain uses TRBV29-1 and TRBJ1-1; D unresolved. This CDR3 contains 10 residues. Trimming took off 3 bases at V and 5 bases at J, with 4 bases between the two ends. The germline CDR1 and CDR2 sequences are SQVTM and ANQGSEA. The CDR3 region is CSVDETEAFF. In nucleotides, the CDR3 is TGCAGCGTTGATGAGACTGAAGCTTTCTTT.

The chain combines TRBV20-1 with TRBJ2-1, with D perhaps matching TRBD2 (6 bases). This CDR3 is 15 amino acids long. CDR1 is DFQATT, CDR2 SNEGSKA, per germline (reference sequence). V was clipped by 5 bases and J by 0 bases, with 14 bases between them. CDR3 in amino acids: CSASRDFHSYNEQFF. CDR3 DNA: TGCAGTGCTTCCCGGGACTTCCACTCCTACAATGAGCAGTTCTTC.

Worth noting for this clonotype: The junction departs from germline at one end; a sequencing error may be responsible. CDR3 bases: TGTGCCTGGAGTCCTGGCCCAGCCAAAAGCATTCAGTACTTC. Translating gives CAWSPGPAKSIQYF. The genes are TRBV30 and TRBJ2-4, with D unresolved. CDR3 length equals 14 residues. Germline assignment: CDR1 GTSNPN and CDR2 SVGIG (reference sequence).

V usage is TRBV7-2 and J usage is TRBJ2-5; D unresolved. Per the germline V gene, CDR1 is SGHTA and CDR2 is FQGNSA. V was trimmed by 0 bases and J by 7 bases, leaving 9 bases between them. The CDR3 extends over 13 amino acids. The CDR3 loop reads CASSLALLGTQYF. The CDR3, as DNA: TGTGCCAGCAGCTTAGCGCTCCTTGGGACCCAGTACTTC.

This chain joins TRBV15 and TRBJ2-2; TRBD2 might be the D (5 bases). The V end was cut by 5 bases, the J end by 7 bases, with 11 bases between. This CDR3 spans 13 amino acids. Germline values: CDR1 LNHNV, CDR2 YYDKDF (reference sequence). CDR3 nucleotide sequence: TGTGCCACCAGCGGAGGACCCGGCGGGGAGCTGTTTTTT. Residues: CATSGGPGGELFF.